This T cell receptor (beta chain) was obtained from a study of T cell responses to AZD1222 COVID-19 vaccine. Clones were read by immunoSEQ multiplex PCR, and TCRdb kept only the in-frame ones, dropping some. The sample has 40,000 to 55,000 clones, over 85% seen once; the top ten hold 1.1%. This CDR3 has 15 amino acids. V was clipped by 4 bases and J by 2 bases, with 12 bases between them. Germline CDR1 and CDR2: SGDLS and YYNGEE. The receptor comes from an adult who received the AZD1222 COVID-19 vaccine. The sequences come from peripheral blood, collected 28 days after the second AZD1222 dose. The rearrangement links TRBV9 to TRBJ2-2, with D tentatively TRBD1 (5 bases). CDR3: CASSTRQLNTGELFF. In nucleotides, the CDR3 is TGTGCCAGCAGCACAAGACAGCTTAACACCGGGGAGCTGTTTTTT.